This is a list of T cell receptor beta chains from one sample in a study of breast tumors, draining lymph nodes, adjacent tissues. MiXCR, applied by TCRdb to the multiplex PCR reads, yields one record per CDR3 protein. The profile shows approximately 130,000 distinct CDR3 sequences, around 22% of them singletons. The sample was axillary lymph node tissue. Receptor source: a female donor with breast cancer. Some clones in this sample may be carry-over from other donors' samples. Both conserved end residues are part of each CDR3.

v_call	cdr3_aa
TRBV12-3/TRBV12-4	CASSSYLAGGLGELFF
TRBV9	CASSVAPGLVGTDTQYF
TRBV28	CASSLNLGAGGLNTGELFF
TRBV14	CASSQYYEQYF
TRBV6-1	CALAVSTDTQYF
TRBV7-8	CASSAPGTVYNEQFF
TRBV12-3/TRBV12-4	CASSRQGLPSGANVLTF
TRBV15	CATSRDIPGQGVALSYNEQFF
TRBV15	CATSRGGAGSPYEQYF
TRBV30	CAGHRGNTDTQYF
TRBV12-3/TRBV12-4	CARFRTSPSTDTQYF
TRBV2	CASSGQGTNPAPLHF
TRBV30	CAWSVDRGTPYNSPLHF
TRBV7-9	CASSSLTGELFF
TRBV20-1	CSATTPSSGQETQYF
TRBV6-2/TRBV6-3	CASSSRGYEQYF
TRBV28	CAGSRILAGGKAYEQYF
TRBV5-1	CASSRGRTQETQYF
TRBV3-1	CASSRWDGFNTGELFF
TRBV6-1	CASLGEGHQETQYF
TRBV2	CASRQGTGRRDTLYF
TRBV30	CAWSAGTQGYEQYF
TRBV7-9	CASSEGAVQETQYF
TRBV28	CASSQTRRSPLHF
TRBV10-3	CAISSKVQHSGNTIYF
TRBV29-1	CSVEQGINTQYF
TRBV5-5	CASSLTGPVYEQYF
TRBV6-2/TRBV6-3	CASRGFPYEQYF
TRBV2	CASSERTSKETQYF
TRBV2	CASLADSYNEQFF